The 8 T cell receptor beta chains below were found in one sample sequenced in a study of molecular identifiers for immune sequencing clone quantification. TCRdb processed the PCR reads anew with MiXCR; each CDR3 protein has one entry. The sample lists some 680,000 distinct CDR3 sequences, approximately 24% occurring once. The sample comprised naive CD8+ T cells from blood, with Jurkat cell RNA spiked in. Indicated subset: FACS-sorted CD8+CD4-CCR7+CD45RA+ naive T cells. These TCRs come from a human donor in good health. Some libraries in this study had Jurkat cell RNA spiked in.

This clonotype was detected many times. The genes are TRBV6-2 or TRBV6-3 and TRBJ1-1; D not certain. The germline V gene encodes CDR1 MNHEY and CDR2 SVGEGT. This CDR3 comprises 13 residues. Trimming took off 2 bases at V and 3 bases at J, with 7 bases between the two ends. The CDR3 is CASSYGSHTEAFF. The CDR3, as DNA: TGTGCCAGCAGTTACGGCAGTCACACTGAAGCTTTCTTT.

The V call is TRBV12-3 or TRBV12-4, the J call TRBJ2-1, with D possibly matching TRBD2 (6 bases). The germline V and J ends were trimmed by 3 bases and 9 bases, with 18 bases remaining between them. This CDR3 contains 15 residues. Here the CDR3 reads CASSLEAIDGSEQFF. The CDR3 DNA follows: TGTGCCAGCAGTTTGGAGGCCATTGACGGGAGTGAGCAGTTCTTC.

The sample holds a few counts of this clonotype. V is TRBV12-3 or TRBV12-4 and J is TRBJ2-1; D gene ambiguous. CDR3 length: 13 amino acids. V was cut by 3 bases and J by 7 bases, with 10 bases left in between. CDR3 sequence reads: CASSFSLGNEQFF. As DNA, the CDR3 is TGTGCCAGCAGTTTCTCGTTGGGGAATGAGCAGTTCTTC.

Note on this clonotype: One end of the junction is discordant with germline, which a read error may explain. This rearrangement joins TRBV19 to TRBJ2-5; TRBD1 might be the D (5 bases). Germline V gene sequence: CDR1 LNHDA, CDR2 SQIVND (reference sequence). CDR3 size: 14 residues. The CDR3 reads CANSAIDSIETQYF. CDR3 DNA: TGTGCCAATAGTGCCATCGACAGCATAGAGACCCAGTACTTC.

The gene calls are TRBV20-1 and TRBJ2-7; D may match TRBD1 or TRBD2 (5 bases each). Trimming removed 5 bases from V and 1 base from J, with 12 bases in between. This CDR3 region has 13 residues. Germline CDR1 and CDR2: DFQATT and SNEGSKA (reference sequence). The CDR3 sequence: CSAPGTASYEQYF. The CDR3 coding sequence is TGCAGTGCTCCCGGGACCGCTTCCTACGAGCAGTACTTC.

Only one count was recorded for this clonotype. The chain recombines TRBV4-1 with TRBJ2-1; D possibly matches TRBD1 or TRBD2 (6 bases each). CDR1 MGHRA and CDR2 YSYEKL come from the germline V gene. The ends were cut back, 0 bases at V and 15 bases at J, with 24 bases in the middle. CDR3 length: 16 residues. The CDR3 loop is CASSQEGGRGGRSLFF. The CDR3 bases are TGCGCCAGCAGCCAAGAGGGCGGCAGGGGAGGTCGTAGTTTGTTCTTC.

This clonotype was counted at least ten times. The rearrangement joins TRBV4-1 to TRBJ1-4, with D maybe TRBD1 (6 bases). The CDR3 covers 16 residues. Germline values: CDR1 MGHRA, CDR2 YSYEKL. V was cut by 3 bases and J by 4 bases, with 15 bases left in between. CDR3 sequence (DNA): TGCGCCAGCAGCCAGGAGCAGGGGCTTATTAATGAAAAACTGTTTTTT. Translating gives CASSQEQGLINEKLFF.

V and J are TRBV3-1 and TRBJ2-7; TRBD2 is a possible D gene (5 bases). V shed 3 bases and J shed 0 bases, with 6 bases lying between them. Germline CDR1 LGHDT, CDR2 YNNKEL (reference sequence). CDR3 length: 13 amino acids. The CDR3 region is CASSHTSSYEQYF. The CDR3 DNA is TGTGCCAGCAGCCATACTAGCTCCTACGAGCAGTACTTC.